This T cell receptor beta chain was retrieved from a study of T-cell reconstitution after alpha-beta-depleted transplantation in children. The CDR3 runs 16 residues. Germline CDR1 and CDR2: SGDLS and YYNGEE. V lost 1 base and J lost 9; bases outside the gene matches: 9. Details on this clonotype: A much larger clone lies one base from this, so it may be a read error.

During its preparation, the TCRbeta library received unique molecular identifiers. TCRdb re-analysed the PCR reads in MiXCR, keeping a single row per CDR3 protein. The sample lists 170,000 or so distinct CDR3 sequences; more than 6.5% were seen once. Here the sequenced sample was PBMCs from the stem cell graft donor, taken from the stem cell graft. The rearrangement uses TRBV9 and TRBJ2-1; 11 bases align to TRBD2. This clonotype was sampled from a human donor who donated a stem cell graft to a child with Wiskott-Aldrich syndrome. CDR3 amino acids: CASSVSSGGEYSEQFF. Written as DNA, the CDR3 is TGTGCCAGCAGCGTAAGTAGCGGGGGGGAGTATTCTGAGCAGTTCTTC.